The rows below give T cell receptor beta chains drawn from one sample of a study of cytomegalovirus exposure and HLA in healthy donors. Sequenced by immunoSEQ multiplex PCR; TCRdb stores in-frame clones only, minus some. The sample lists around 190,000 clones, roughly 78% seen once, with under 0.75% in the top ten. Material for sequencing was PBMCs. Receptors were obtained from a woman in her forties in good health and CMV-seronegative. The CDR3 runs from the conserved cysteine through the conserved F or W. The D gene is left open where the match is weak. Rows give clone size only sometimes, using once, few, many, or a class for an expanded clone.

v_gene: TRBV10-3; j_gene: TRBJ2-7; d_gene: TRBD1; abundance: few; CDR3nt: TGTGCCATCAGTGAAGGGAAAGGACAGGGAACTACCCACGAGCAGTACTTC; CDR3aa: CAISEGKGQGTTHEQYF
v_gene: TRBV7-2; j_gene: TRBJ2-5; d_gene: TRBD1; abundance: -; CDR3nt: TGTGCCAGCAGCTTAAACCCGACAGGGCATACCGAGACCCAGTACTTC; CDR3aa: CASSLNPTGHTETQYF
v_gene: TRBV7-6; j_gene: TRBJ2-7; d_gene: TRBD2; abundance: -; CDR3nt: TGTGCCAGCAGCCTACCGGCGGGGGGCGGGTTCAACGAGCAGTACTTC; CDR3aa: CASSLPAGGGFNEQYF
v_gene: TRBV29-1; j_gene: TRBJ1-1; d_gene: -; abundance: -; CDR3nt: TGCAGCGTTGAAGATGGGGGGTACACTGAAGCTTTCTTT; CDR3aa: CSVEDGGYTEAFF
v_gene: TRBV7-9; j_gene: TRBJ1-2; d_gene: -; abundance: -; CDR3nt: TGTGCCAGCAGCTTAGTACAGTCCCATGGCTACACCTTC; CDR3aa: CASSLVQSHGYTF
v_gene: TRBV5-1; j_gene: TRBJ2-1; d_gene: TRBD2; abundance: once; CDR3nt: TGCGCCAGCAGCATACGGACTAGCGGTGGATACAATGAGCAGTTCTTC; CDR3aa: CASSIRTSGGYNEQFF
v_gene: TRBV6-6; j_gene: TRBJ1-1; d_gene: TRBD1; abundance: few; CDR3nt: TGTGCCAGCAACGGACAGGGTGCAACTGAAGCTTTCTTT; CDR3aa: CASNGQGATEAFF
v_gene: TRBV5-1; j_gene: TRBJ1-6; d_gene: -; abundance: -; CDR3nt: TGCGCCAGCAGCCGGACGACAGAATTAAGTTCACCCCTCCACTTT; CDR3aa: CASSRTTELSSPLHF
v_gene: TRBV6-1; j_gene: TRBJ1-5; d_gene: -; abundance: few; CDR3nt: TGTGCCAGCAGTGAATTGACCGACCGAAGAGGTCAGCCCCAGCATTTT; CDR3aa: CASSELTDRRGQPQHF
v_gene: TRBV5-1; j_gene: TRBJ1-4; d_gene: -; abundance: -; CDR3nt: TGCGCCAGCCAATCCGGGGGGGTCGGTGAAAAACTGTTTTTT; CDR3aa: CASQSGGVGEKLFF
v_gene: TRBV21-1; j_gene: TRBJ1-5; d_gene: -; abundance: -; CDR3nt: TGTGCCAGCAGCAAAGGCGGGACGAACGTAGCGGGGCTTCCTCAGCCCCAGCATTTT; CDR3aa: CASSKGGTNVAGLPQPQHF
v_gene: TRBV7-2; j_gene: TRBJ1-2; d_gene: TRBD1; abundance: -; CDR3nt: TGTGCCAGCAGGTTTTGGGACAGGGCTACTAACTATGGCTACACCTTC; CDR3aa: CASRFWDRATNYGYTF
v_gene: TRBV5-6; j_gene: TRBJ1-5; d_gene: -; abundance: few; CDR3nt: TGTGCCAGCAGCCTCCGGGGGGATCAGCCCCAGCATTTT; CDR3aa: CASSLRGDQPQHF
v_gene: TRBV5-4; j_gene: TRBJ2-1; d_gene: -; abundance: -; CDR3nt: TGTGCCAGCAGCGGCGTCCCTCGGGGCGGGGGCTTCGATGAGCAGTTCTTC; CDR3aa: CASSGVPRGGGFDEQFF
v_gene: TRBV28; j_gene: TRBJ2-3; d_gene: TRBD2; abundance: -; CDR3nt: TGTGCCAGCAGACCTAGCGGGAGCACAGATACGCAGTATTTT; CDR3aa: CASRPSGSTDTQYF
v_gene: TRBV7-2; j_gene: TRBJ2-3; d_gene: TRBD2; abundance: -; CDR3nt: TGTGCCAGCAGCTCGCGTCGGGGGGGGACCCCTAGCACAGATACGCAGTATTTT; CDR3aa: CASSSRRGGTPSTDTQYF
v_gene: TRBV9; j_gene: TRBJ2-7; d_gene: -; abundance: -; CDR3nt: TGTGCCAGCAGCGTAGGAGCGCGATCCCACGAGCAGTACTTC; CDR3aa: CASSVGARSHEQYF
v_gene: TRBV6-5; j_gene: TRBJ2-7; d_gene: -; abundance: -; CDR3nt: TGTGCCAGCAGTTACTCGGGGCAGGTAACCTACGAGCAGTACTTC; CDR3aa: CASSYSGQVTYEQYF